This T cell receptor beta chain was recorded in a study of cytomegalovirus exposure and HLA in healthy donors. Comments on this clone: Its antigen remains unknown.

The study, taken as a whole, reports: Accounts indicate the classifier identified cytomegalovirus status with strong specificity and sensitivity.

The CDR3 sequence is 12 residues long. V lost 5 bases, J lost 3 bases, and 6 bases lay in between. The germline V gene encodes CDR1 SGHTA and CDR2 FQGNSA. The repertoire was sequenced with immunoSEQ multiplex PCR; TCRdb's copy has only in-frame clones and lacks some. The sample has about 120,000 clones, approximately 88% seen once; the top ten hold nearly 6.5%. V is TRBV7-2 and J is TRBJ2-3, with D unresolved. This sequence originates from a woman in her late teens or twenties in good health and CMV-seropositive. Source material: PBMCs. The CDR3 nucleotides read TGTGCCAGCAGCAGGAGAACAGATACGCAGTATTTT. Amino acid sequence: CASSRRTDTQYF. The full variable domain, completed using reference TRBV7-2 and TRBJ2-3, is GAGVSQSPSNKVTEKGKDVELRCDPISGHTALYWYRQSLGQGLEFLIYFQGNSAPDKSGLPSDRFSAERTGGSVSTLTIQRTQQEDSAVYLCASSRRTDTQYFGPGTRLTVL.